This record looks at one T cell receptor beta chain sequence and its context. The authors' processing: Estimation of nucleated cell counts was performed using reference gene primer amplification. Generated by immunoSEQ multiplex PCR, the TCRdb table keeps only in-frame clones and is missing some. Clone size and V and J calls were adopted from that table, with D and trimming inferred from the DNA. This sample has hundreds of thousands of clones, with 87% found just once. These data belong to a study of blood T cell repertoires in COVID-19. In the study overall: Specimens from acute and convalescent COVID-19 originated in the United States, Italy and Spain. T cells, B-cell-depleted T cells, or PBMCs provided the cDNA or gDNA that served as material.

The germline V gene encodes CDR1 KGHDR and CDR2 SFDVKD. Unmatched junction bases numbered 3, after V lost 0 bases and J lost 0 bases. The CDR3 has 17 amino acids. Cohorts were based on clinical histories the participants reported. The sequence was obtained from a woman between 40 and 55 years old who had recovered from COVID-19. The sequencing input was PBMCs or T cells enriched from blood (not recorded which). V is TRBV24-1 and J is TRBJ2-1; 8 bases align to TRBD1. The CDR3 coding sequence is TGTGCCACCAGTGATTTGCCCACAGGGGGCTCCTACAATGAGCAGTTCTTC. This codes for CATSDLPTGGSYNEQFF.